This T cell receptor beta chain was sequenced during a study of beta chain features in type 1 diabetes. Germline lookup yields CDR1 SEHNR and CDR2 FQNEAQ (reference sequence). The CDR3 spans 13 residues. The V and J ends lost 6 bases and 4 bases respectively, with 12 bases between them. Reverse transcribing all isolated RNA meant expressed TCRB transcripts were sequenced. Average reads for naive, central memory and regulatory T cell samples were roughly 3.5 million. The data were produced by immunoSEQ multiplex PCR, yet TCRdb's version contains in-frame clones alone and is incomplete. The sample yields 150,000 to 200,000 clones, roughly 9% seen once. Study results and caveats: In all four CD4+ subsets, TCRB CDR3 length was significantly, moderately reduced in type 1 diabetes. The naive, central memory and Treg TCRB repertoires looked more alike in patients than they did in healthy donors.

This clone was recorded a few times. Its antigen is not identified. This chain connects TRBV7-9 to TRBJ1-2; perhaps TRBD1 as D (6 bases). The sample comprised central memory CD4+ T cells from blood. This sequence was found in a woman aged 25 to 45 with type 1 diabetes. The DNA of the CDR3 is TGTGCCAGCAGGGCCGCGGGGGCCTATGGCTACACCTTC. Translating gives CASRAAGAYGYTF.